Below are 3 T cell receptor beta chains sequenced from a single sample in a study of T cell changes during pregnancy in multiple sclerosis (dated by TCRdb to about 2019). Library construction relied on the immunoSEQ multiplex PCR assay. TCRdb's version of the immuneACCESS table is confined to in-frame rearrangements and falls short of the full clone set. An unresolved V gene accounts for under half of the shortfall where checked; the remainder is of unknown origin. Recorded for this sample are about 57,000 clones; 91% of them occurred a single time. Clones ranked in the top ten supply 3% to 4.5% of the sample. The sample in question was peripheral blood, obtained after pregnancy. Receptors originate from a female donor in good health, enrolled as a control in a pregnancy study.

The V call is TRBV11-3, the J call TRBJ2-7; 10 nucleotides agree with TRBD1. Germline loops: CDR1 SGHNT, CDR2 YENEEA. The CDR3 length is 16 residues. V shed 5 bases and J 7 bases; nucleotides not matched to a gene: 14. This CDR3 reads CASSARQGALSDEQYF. CDR3 bases: TGTGCCAGCAGCGCCCGACAGGGGGCTCTTTCCGATGAGCAGTACTTC.

The rearrangement uses TRBV19 and TRBJ1-3; D is ambiguous. This CDR3 has 11 residues. Looked up from germline, CDR1 is LNHDA and CDR2 is SQIVND (reference sequence). The V gene lost 2 bases and the J gene lost 7 bases, with 3 bases spanning the gap. CDR3 sequence reads: CASSISNTIYF. In DNA, the CDR3 is TGTGCCAGTAGTATATCTAACACCATATATTTT.

The rearrangement links TRBV7-3 to TRBJ2-6; 9 bases fit TRBD1. Germline trimming cut 2 bases from V and 15 bases from J; bases unmatched to any gene: 8. Germline values: CDR1 SGHTA, CDR2 FQGTGA. This CDR3 is 14 amino acids long. In DNA, the CDR3 is TGTGCCAGCAGCTTAGGGACAGGGTGGCCCGGCCTGACTTTC. Its protein product is CASSLGTGWPGLTF.